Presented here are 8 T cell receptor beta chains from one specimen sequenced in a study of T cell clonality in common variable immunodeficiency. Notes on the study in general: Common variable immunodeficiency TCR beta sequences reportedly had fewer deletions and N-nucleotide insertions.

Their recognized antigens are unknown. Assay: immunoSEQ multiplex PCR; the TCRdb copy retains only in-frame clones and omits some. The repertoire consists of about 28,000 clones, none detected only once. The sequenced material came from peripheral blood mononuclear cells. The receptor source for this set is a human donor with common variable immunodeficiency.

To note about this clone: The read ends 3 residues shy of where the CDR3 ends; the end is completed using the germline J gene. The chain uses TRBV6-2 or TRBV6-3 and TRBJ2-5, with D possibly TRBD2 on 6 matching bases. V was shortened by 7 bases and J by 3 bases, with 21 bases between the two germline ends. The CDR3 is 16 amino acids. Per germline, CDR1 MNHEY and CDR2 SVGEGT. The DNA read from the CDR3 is TGTGCCAGCACCCCCCCTGGGGGGAAGAACGAAGAGACC. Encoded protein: CASTPPGGKNEET. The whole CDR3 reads CASTPPGGKNEETQYF.

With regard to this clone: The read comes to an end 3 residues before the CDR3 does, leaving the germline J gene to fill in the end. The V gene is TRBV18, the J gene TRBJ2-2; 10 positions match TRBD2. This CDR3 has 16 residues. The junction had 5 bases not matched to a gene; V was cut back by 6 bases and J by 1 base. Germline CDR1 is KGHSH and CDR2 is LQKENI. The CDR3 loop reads CASSPGLAVNTGELFF. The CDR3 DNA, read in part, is TGTGCCAGCTCCCCCGGACTAGCGGTGAACACCGGGGAG.

The sequenced part of the CDR3 DNA is TGTGCCAGCAGCTGGGCGGGGGGGGATACG. Protein: CASSWAGGDT. The complete CDR3 reads CASSWAGGDTQYF. The chain combines TRBV5-5 with TRBJ2-3, with 9 bases identical to TRBD2. The missing CDR3 end, 3 residues past where the read stops, is filled in from the germline J gene. Germline values: CDR1 SGHKS, CDR2 YYEKEE (reference sequence). The CDR3 is 13 amino acids. Germline trimming cut 3 bases from V and 6 bases from J; bases unmatched to any gene: 2. Full variable domain (missing parts from reference TRBV5-5 and TRBJ2-3): DAGVTQSPTHLIKTRGQQVTLRCSPISGHKSVSWYQQVLGQGPQFIFQYYEKEERGRGNFPDRFSARQFPNYSSELNVNALLLGDSALYLCASSWAGGDTQYFGPGTRLTVL.

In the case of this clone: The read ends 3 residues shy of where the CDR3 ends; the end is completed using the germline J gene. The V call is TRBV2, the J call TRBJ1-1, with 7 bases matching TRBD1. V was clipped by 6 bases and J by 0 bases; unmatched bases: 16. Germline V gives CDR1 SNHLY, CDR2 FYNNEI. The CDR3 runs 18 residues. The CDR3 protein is CASRFPREGGLVNTEAFF. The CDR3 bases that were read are TGTGCCAGCAGATTCCCGCGGGAAGGGGGCTTAGTGAACACTGAA.

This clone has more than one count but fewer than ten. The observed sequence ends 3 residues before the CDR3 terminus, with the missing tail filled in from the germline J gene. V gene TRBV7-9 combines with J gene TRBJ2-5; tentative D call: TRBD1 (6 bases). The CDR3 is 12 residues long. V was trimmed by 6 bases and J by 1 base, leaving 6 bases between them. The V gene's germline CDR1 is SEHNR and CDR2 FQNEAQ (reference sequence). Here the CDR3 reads CASRDSQETQYF. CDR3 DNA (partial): TGTGCCAGCAGGGACAGCCAAGAGACC.

The sequenced CDR3 bases are TGTGCCAGCAGGCGGGGGCCAGGAAACACC. Its translation is CASRRGPGNT. The whole CDR3 protein is CASRRGPGNTIYF. The V call is TRBV5-6, the J call TRBJ1-3, with a weak D call TRBD1 (6 bases). The read ends 3 residues shy of where the CDR3 ends; the end is completed using the germline J gene. V was clipped by 5 bases and J by 4 bases, with 10 bases between them. The CDR3 totals 13 residues. Per germline, CDR1 SGHDT and CDR2 YYEEEE.

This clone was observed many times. The part of the CDR3 DNA that was read is TGTGCCAGCAGCTCGGGGACTAGCGGGGGGTTTAATGAG. This gives the protein CASSSGTSGGFNE. The full CDR3 sequence reads CASSSGTSGGFNEQFF. The chain joins TRBV7-3 to TRBJ2-1; 15 nucleotides match TRBD2. The read finishes 3 residues shy of the CDR3 end, and the germline J gene is used to complete it. The ends lost 4 bases at V and 7 bases at J; junction bases unmatched: 5. CDR3 length: 16 residues. Germline loops: CDR1 SGHTA, CDR2 FQGTGA.

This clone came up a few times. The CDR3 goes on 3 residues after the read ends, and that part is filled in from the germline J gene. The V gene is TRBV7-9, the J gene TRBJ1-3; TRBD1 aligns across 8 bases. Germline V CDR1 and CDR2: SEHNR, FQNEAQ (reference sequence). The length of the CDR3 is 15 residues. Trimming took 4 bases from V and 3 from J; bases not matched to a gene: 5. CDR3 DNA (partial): TGTGCCAGCAGCTCGGGCAGGGGGCTTGGAAACACC. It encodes CASSSGRGLGNT. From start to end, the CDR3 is CASSSGRGLGNTIYF.